This T cell receptor beta chain was identified during a study of T-cell memory formation after mild COVID-19. Study-wide context: Largely donor-specific sequence clusters came from two donors.

The junction had 6 bases not matched to a gene; V was cut back by 4 bases and J by 3 bases. This CDR3 contains 15 residues. Per germline, CDR1 SGHKS and CDR2 YYEKEE (reference sequence). As regards this clonotype: Antigen: not known.

The study's findings and limits: CD8+ contracting clones occupied EMRA, while CD4+ ones occupied mainly CM and EM. The SARS-CoV-2 specificity of second-wave clones reaching peak at day 37 remained unverified.

Researchers used 5'RACE with constant-segment primers to make TCR alpha and TCR beta cDNA libraries that carry sample barcodes and UMIs. Using its own MiXCR run on the 5' RACE reads, TCRdb lists one record per CDR3 protein. The top ten clones hold 21% of a sample with around 300,000 distinct CDR3 sequences, roughly an eighth of them seen once. The sequenced sample consisted of PBMCs or a T cell subset sorted from them (not recorded which). The TCR originated in a man between 18 and 35 years old who had mild COVID-19 (a few samples of this study predate the infection). Cell type and time point are not known. The V and J genes are TRBV5-5 and TRBJ2-2, with 7 positions matching TRBD1. In nucleotides, the CDR3 is TGTGCCAGCAGCGTTTTTGACAGGGACACCGGGGAGCTGTTTTTT. Its translation is CASSVFDRDTGELFF.